A selection of T cell receptor beta chains follows, all from one sample in a study of cytomegalovirus exposure and HLA in healthy donors. Sequencing was performed with immunoSEQ multiplex PCR; in TCRdb, only in-frame clones are kept and a portion is missing. This sample has about 160,000 clones; 70% to 90% occur once, and the top ten carry approximately 2%. The source material was PBMCs. All receptors come from a woman aged 18-35 years in good health and CMV-seronegative. The CDR3 runs from the conserved cysteine through the conserved F or W. D genes are given only for firm matches. Some rows have no size entry. The others give once, few or many, or a class for an expanded clone.

abundance | j_gene | d_gene | v_gene | CDR3aa | CDR3nt
- | TRBJ2-3 | TRBD2 | TRBV9 | CASSVDGRPSADTQYF | TGTGCCAGCAGCGTAGACGGGAGGCCTAGCGCAGATACGCAGTATTTT
- | TRBJ2-7 | - | TRBV7-9 | CSSSPWGDEQYF | TGTTCCAGCAGCCCTTGGGGGGATGAGCAGTACTTC
- | TRBJ1-2 | TRBD1 | TRBV5-1 | CASSTGGGWDGYTF | TGCGCCAGCAGTACAGGGGGCGGTTGGGATGGCTACACCTTC
few | TRBJ2-7 | - | TRBV27 | CASAPRQGRYEQYF | TGTGCCAGCGCCCCCCGGCAGGGCCGCTACGAGCAGTACTTC
- | TRBJ1-5 | TRBD1 | TRBV4-2 | CASSQVFTGDQPQHF | TGTGCCAGCAGCCAAGTCTTTACAGGGGATCAGCCCCAGCATTTT
- | TRBJ1-2 | TRBD1 | TRBV6-5 | CASSYSGTAGGYTF | TGTGCCAGCAGTTACTCGGGGACAGCTGGCGGCTACACCTTC
- | TRBJ2-1 | - | TRBV27 | CASSFNRGAIVNEQFF | TGTGCCAGCAGTTTTAATCGGGGGGCGATCGTAAATGAGCAGTTCTTC
- | TRBJ1-1 | TRBD1 | TRBV5-1 | CASSKGTANTEAFF | TGCGCCAGCAGCAAAGGGACAGCGAACACTGAAGCTTTCTTT
once | TRBJ1-2 | TRBD1 | TRBV10-3 | CAIRGTEVNYGYTF | TGTGCCATCAGGGGGACAGAGGTAAACTATGGCTACACCTTC
- | TRBJ2-5 | - | TRBV15 | CATSRASQGETQYF | TGTGCCACCAGCAGAGCTTCTCAGGGAGAGACCCAGTACTTC
- | TRBJ1-2 | - | TRBV18 | CASSPKTGPGYTF | TGTGCCAGCTCACCCAAGACAGGTCCTGGCTACACCTTC
- | TRBJ2-1 | TRBD2 | TRBV5-1 | CASSPGLAGVLNEQFF | TGCGCCAGCAGCCCTGGACTAGCGGGAGTGTTGAATGAGCAGTTCTTC
few | TRBJ2-7 | - | TRBV7-9 | CASSPSIYEQYF | TGTGCCAGCAGCCCGTCAATCTACGAGCAGTACTTC
- | TRBJ1-1 | - | TRBV21-1 | CASSKGGDRESPEAFF | TGTGCCAGCAGCAAAGGGGGCGACCGGGAGAGCCCTGAAGCTTTCTTT
- | TRBJ2-7 | TRBD1 | TRBV11-2 | CASSSHKGQGAYEQYF | TGTGCCAGCAGCTCCCACAAGGGACAGGGGGCCTACGAGCAGTACTTC
- | TRBJ2-3 | - | TRBV5-1 | CASSLDGSGLRTDTQYF | TGCGCCAGCAGCTTGGACGGGTCGGGACTCCGCACAGATACGCAGTATTTT
once | TRBJ1-5 | TRBD1 | TRBV7-9 | CASTKGGQGGSQPQHF | TGTGCCAGTACCAAGGGGGGACAGGGAGGATCTCAGCCCCAGCATTTT
- | TRBJ1-3 | - | TRBV13 | CASSLGGVTGNTIYF | TGTGCCAGCAGCTTAGGCGGGGTGACTGGAAACACCATATATTTT
few | TRBJ1-5 | - | TRBV25-1 | CASSESAGARPQHF | TGTGCCAGCAGTGAGTCGGCAGGGGCACGGCCCCAGCATTTT
- | TRBJ1-2 | - | TRBV7-8 | CASSIISGVNYGYTF | TGTGCCAGCAGCATTATCTCGGGGGTCAACTATGGCTACACCTTC
- | TRBJ2-7 | - | TRBV7-9 | CASSLVTRRSPFYEQYF | TGTGCCAGCAGCTTAGTTACTCGAAGGAGTCCTTTTTACGAGCAGTACTTC
- | TRBJ2-3 | TRBD2 | TRBV29-1 | CSVDQVAGGRDTQYF | TGCAGCGTTGATCAGGTTGCGGGGGGGAGGGATACGCAGTATTTT
- | TRBJ2-3 | - | TRBV7-9 | CASSLDLYSSDTQYF | TGTGCCAGCAGCCTCGATTTGTATAGCTCAGATACGCAGTATTTT
- | TRBJ1-1 | - | TRBV7-9 | CASSLLGGTEAFF | TGTGCCAGCAGCTTACTAGGGGGCACTGAAGCTTTCTTT
- | TRBJ1-6 | TRBD1 | TRBV10-3 | CAIQAQTGSVNSPLHF | TGTGCCATACAAGCGCAGACAGGGAGTGTAAATTCACCCCTCCACTTT
once | TRBJ1-2 | - | TRBV5-8 | CASSLGREWSGYTF | TGTGCCAGCAGCTTGGGGAGGGAGTGGAGTGGCTACACCTTC
- | TRBJ2-5 | - | TRBV7-6 | CASSFPLGTLQETQYF | TGTGCCAGCAGCTTCCCCTTGGGGACACTACAAGAGACCCAGTACTTC
few | TRBJ2-2 | - | TRBV7-8 | CASSPSRTGDNTGELFF | TGTGCCAGCAGCCCTTCGAGGACGGGGGACAACACCGGGGAGCTGTTTTTT
- | TRBJ2-6 | - | TRBV5-4 | CASSLALGTPSGANVLTF | TGTGCCAGCAGCTTGGCGCTCGGGACACCCTCTGGGGCCAACGTCCTGACTTTC
- | TRBJ2-7 | - | TRBV7-3 | CASSPRSSGGISHEQYF | TGTGCCAGCAGCCCCCGGAGCTCTGGGGGGATATCCCACGAGCAGTACTTC
- | TRBJ2-1 | - | TRBV11-3 | CASSHSRGGREQFF | TGTGCCAGCAGCCATTCGAGGGGGGGTCGGGAGCAGTTCTTC
- | TRBJ1-4 | - | TRBV28 | CASRGATNEKLFF | TGTGCCAGCAGAGGGGCAACTAATGAAAAACTGTTTTTT
- | TRBJ2-3 | TRBD2 | TRBV9 | CASSVEPQGGGTDTQYF | TGTGCCAGCAGCGTAGAACCTCAGGGAGGGGGCACAGATACGCAGTATTTT
- | TRBJ2-7 | TRBD1 | TRBV6-1 | CASIPGTGGFYEQYF | TGTGCCAGTATTCCCGGGACAGGGGGCTTTTACGAGCAGTACTTC
- | TRBJ2-1 | TRBD2 | TRBV7-2 | CASSHGLAGAYNEQFF | TGTGCCAGCAGTCACGGACTAGCGGGGGCCTACAATGAGCAGTTCTTC
- | TRBJ1-1 | - | TRBV2 | CASTSLGGNTEAFF | TGTGCCAGCACTAGTCTAGGGGGGAACACTGAAGCTTTCTTT
- | TRBJ2-3 | - | TRBV5-1 | CASSIRETRTPSGDTQYF | TGCGCCAGCAGCATCCGGGAAACACGGACCCCCTCCGGAGATACGCAGTATTTT
few | TRBJ1-6 | - | TRBV7-3 | CASSLTRWTPLHF | TGTGCCAGCAGCTTAACGCGGTGGACACCCCTCCACTTT